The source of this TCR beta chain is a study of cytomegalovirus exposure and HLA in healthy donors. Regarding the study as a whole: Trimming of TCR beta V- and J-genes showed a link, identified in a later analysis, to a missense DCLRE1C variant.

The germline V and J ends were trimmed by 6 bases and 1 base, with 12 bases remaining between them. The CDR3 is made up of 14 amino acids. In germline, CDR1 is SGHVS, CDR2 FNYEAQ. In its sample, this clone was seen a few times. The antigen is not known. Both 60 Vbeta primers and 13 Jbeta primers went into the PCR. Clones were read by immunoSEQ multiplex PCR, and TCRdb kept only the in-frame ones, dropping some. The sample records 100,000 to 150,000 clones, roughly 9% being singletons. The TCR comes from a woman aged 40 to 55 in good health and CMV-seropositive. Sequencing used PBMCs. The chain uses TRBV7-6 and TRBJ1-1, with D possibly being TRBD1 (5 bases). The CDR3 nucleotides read TGTGCCAGCAGTAGAATGGGGCAGAACACTGAAGCTTTCTTT. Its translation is CASSRMGQNTEAFF.